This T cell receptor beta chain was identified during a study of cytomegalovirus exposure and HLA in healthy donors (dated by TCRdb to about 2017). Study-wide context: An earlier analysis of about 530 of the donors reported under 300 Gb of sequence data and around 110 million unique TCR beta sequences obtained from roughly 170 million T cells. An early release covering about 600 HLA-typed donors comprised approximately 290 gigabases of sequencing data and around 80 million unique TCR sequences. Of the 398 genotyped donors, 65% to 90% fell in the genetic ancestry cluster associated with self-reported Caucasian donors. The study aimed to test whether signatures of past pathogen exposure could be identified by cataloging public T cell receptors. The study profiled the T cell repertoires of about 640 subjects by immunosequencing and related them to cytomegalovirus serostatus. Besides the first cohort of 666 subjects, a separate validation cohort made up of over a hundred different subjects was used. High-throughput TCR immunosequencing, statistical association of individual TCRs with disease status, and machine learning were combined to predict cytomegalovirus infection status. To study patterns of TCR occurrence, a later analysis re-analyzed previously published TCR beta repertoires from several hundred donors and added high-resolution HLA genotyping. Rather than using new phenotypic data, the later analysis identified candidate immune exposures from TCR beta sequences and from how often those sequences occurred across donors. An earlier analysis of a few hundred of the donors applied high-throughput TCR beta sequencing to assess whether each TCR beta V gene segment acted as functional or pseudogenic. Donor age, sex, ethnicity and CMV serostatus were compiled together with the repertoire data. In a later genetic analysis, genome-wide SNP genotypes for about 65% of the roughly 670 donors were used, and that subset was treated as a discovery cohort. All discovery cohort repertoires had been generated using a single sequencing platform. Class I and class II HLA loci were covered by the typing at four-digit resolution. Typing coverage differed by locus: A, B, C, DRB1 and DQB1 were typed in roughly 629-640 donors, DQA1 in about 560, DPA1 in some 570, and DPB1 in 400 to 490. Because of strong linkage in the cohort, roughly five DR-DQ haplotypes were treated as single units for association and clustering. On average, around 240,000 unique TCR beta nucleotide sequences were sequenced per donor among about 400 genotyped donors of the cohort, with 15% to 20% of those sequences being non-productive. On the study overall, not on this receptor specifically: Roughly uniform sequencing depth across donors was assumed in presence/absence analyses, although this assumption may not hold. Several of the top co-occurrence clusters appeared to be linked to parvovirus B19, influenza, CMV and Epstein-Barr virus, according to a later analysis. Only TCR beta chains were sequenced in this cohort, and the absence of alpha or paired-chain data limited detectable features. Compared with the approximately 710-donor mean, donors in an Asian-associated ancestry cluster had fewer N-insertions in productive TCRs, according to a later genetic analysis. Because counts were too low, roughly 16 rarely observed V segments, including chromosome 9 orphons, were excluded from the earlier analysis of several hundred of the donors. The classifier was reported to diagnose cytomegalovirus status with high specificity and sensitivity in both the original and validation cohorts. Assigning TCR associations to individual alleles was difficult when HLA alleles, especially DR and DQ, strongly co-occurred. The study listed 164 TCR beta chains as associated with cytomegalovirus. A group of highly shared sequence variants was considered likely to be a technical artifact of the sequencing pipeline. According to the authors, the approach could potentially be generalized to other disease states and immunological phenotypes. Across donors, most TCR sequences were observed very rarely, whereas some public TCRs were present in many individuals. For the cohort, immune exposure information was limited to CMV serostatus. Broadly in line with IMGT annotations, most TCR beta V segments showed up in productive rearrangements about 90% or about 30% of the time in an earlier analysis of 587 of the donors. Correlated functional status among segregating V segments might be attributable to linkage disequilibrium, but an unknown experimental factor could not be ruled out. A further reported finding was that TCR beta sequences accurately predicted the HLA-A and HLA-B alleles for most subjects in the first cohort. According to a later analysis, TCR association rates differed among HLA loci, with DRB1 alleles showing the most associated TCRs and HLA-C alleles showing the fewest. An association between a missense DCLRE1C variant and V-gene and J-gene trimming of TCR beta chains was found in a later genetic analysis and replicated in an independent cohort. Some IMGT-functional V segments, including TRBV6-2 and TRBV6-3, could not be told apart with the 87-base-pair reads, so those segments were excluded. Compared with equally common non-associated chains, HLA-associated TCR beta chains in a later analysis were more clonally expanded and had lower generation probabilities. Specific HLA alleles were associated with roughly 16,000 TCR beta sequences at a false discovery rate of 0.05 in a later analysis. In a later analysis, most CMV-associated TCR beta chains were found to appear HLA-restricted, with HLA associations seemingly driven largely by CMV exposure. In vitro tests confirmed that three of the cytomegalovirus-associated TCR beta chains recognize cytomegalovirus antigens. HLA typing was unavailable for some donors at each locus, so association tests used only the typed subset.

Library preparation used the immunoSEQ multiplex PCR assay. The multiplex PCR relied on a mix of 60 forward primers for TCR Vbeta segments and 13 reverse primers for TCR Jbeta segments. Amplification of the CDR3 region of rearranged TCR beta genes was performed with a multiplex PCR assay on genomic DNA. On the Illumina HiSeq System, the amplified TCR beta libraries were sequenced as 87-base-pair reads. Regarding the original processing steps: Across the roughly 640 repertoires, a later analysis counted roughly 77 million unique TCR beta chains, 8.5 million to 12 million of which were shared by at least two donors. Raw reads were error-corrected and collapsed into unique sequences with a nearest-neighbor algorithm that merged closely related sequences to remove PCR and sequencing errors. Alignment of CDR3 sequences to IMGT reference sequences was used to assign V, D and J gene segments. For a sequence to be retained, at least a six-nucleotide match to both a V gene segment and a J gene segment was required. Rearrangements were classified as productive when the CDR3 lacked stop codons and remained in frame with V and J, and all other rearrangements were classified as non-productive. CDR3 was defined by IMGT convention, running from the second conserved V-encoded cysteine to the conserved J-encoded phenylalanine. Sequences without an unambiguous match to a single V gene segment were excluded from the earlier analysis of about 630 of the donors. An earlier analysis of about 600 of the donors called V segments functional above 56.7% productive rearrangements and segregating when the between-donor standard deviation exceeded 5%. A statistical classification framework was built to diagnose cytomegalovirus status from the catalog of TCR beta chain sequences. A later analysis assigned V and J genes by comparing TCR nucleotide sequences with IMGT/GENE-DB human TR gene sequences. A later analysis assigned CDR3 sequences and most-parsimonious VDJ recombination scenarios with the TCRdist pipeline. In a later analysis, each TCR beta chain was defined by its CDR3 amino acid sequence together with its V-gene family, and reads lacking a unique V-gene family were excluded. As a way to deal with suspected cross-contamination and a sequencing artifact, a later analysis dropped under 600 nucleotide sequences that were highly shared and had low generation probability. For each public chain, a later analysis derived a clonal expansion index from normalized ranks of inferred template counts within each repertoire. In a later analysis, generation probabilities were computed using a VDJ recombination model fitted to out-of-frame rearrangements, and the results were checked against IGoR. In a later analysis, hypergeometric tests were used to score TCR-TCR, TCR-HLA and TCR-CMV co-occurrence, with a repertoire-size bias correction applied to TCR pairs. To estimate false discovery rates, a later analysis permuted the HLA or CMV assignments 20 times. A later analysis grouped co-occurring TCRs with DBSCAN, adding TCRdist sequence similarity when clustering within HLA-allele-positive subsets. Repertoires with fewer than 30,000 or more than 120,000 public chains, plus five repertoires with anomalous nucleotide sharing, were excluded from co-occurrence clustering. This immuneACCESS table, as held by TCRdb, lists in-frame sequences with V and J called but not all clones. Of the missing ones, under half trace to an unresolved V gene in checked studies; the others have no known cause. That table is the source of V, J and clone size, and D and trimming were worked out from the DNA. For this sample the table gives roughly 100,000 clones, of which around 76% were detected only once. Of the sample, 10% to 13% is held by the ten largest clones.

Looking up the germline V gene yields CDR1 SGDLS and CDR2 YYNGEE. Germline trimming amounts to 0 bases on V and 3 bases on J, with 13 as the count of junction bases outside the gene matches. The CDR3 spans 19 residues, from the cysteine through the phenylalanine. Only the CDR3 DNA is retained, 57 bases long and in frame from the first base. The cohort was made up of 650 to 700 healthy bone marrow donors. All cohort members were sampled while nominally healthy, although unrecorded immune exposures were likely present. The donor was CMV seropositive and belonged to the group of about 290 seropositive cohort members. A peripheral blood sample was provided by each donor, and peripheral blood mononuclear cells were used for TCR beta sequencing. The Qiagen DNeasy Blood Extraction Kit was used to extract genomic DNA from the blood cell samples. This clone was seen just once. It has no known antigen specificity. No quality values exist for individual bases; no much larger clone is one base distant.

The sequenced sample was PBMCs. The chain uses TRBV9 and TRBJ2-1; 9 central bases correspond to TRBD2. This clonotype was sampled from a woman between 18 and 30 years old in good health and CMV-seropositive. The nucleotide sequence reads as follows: TGTGCCAGCAGCGTAGGCGATCCGGGAGTAGCGGGAGACTACAATGAGCAGTTCTTC. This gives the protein CASSVGDPGVAGDYNEQFF. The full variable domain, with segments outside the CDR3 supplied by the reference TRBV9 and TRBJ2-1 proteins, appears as DSGVTQTPKHLITATGQRVTLRCSPRSGDLSVYWYQQSLDQGLQFLIQYYNGEERAKGNILERFSAQQFPDLHSELNLSSLELGDSALYFCASSVGDPGVAGDYNEQFFGPGTRLTVL.